Below, 13 T cell receptor beta chains from the same sample are listed, as sequenced in a study of blood T cell repertoires in COVID-19. The table came from immunoSEQ multiplex PCR; TCRdb's copy has only in-frame clones and leaves some out. The sample includes under 200,000 clones, 65% to 85% of them seen just once. The sequenced sample was peripheral blood. These receptors were taken from a woman between 55 and 75 years old with acute or convalescent COVID-19.

V gene TRBV7-2 combines with J gene TRBJ1-3; D not certain. Deletions cut 7 bases from V and 3 bases from J, with 19 bases between. The CDR3 runs 16 residues. Germline V lookup: CDR1 SGHTA, CDR2 FQGNSA. DNA of the CDR3: TGTGCCAGCACCCCCACGACGGGTTCTGGTGGAAACACCATATATTTT. Its protein is CASTPTTGSGGNTIYF.

This clone has more than one count but fewer than ten. The chain carries TRBV30 and TRBJ1-5; D not certain. The germline CDR1 and CDR2 sequences are GTSNPN and SVGIG (reference sequence). Deletions cut 0 bases from V and 10 bases from J, with 13 bases between. The CDR3 length is 13 residues. The CDR3 nucleotides are TGTGCCTGGAGTGTACGGGGAGCTATTCCCCAGCATTTT. Protein sequence: CAWSVRGAIPQHF.

J is TRBJ2-7 and V is TRBV7-9; D might be TRBD2 (6 bases). The CDR3 sequence is 14 residues long. Germline assignment: CDR1 SEHNR and CDR2 FQNEAQ (reference sequence). V was trimmed by 5 bases and J by 1 base, leaving 12 bases between them. The CDR3, as DNA: TGTGCCAGCAGCCCGATCGGGGGATCCTACGAGCAGTACTTC. Encoded protein: CASSPIGGSYEQYF.

CDR3 sequence reads: CASSLLGHPSTTNEKLFF. In nucleotides, the CDR3 is TGTGCCAGCAGTTTATTGGGACATCCCTCGACAACTAATGAAAAACTGTTTTTT. This chain links TRBV28 with TRBJ1-4; a weak D match, TRBD1 (6 bases). The V end lost 1 base, the J end lost 0 bases, and 15 bases lay between the germline ends. CDR1 MDHEN and CDR2 SYDVKM come from the germline V gene. The CDR3 sequence is 18 residues long.

The genes are TRBV4-3 and TRBJ2-3, with 10 bases fitting TRBD1. The CDR3 has 15 residues. V lost 0 bases to trimming and J lost 5 bases; unmatched junction nucleotides: 2. Germline assignment: CDR1 LGHNA and CDR2 YSLEER. CDR3 nucleotides: TGCGCCAGCAGCCAAGATAGGGACAGGGGAGATACGCAGTATTTT. Translated: CASSQDRDRGDTQYF.

This chain links TRBV5-5 with TRBJ1-2; TRBD1 aligns across 9 bases. J gave up 6 bases and V 4 bases, and 7 bases lay outside the gene matches. CDR3 length: 14 residues. Germline V gives CDR1 SGHKS, CDR2 YYEKEE (reference sequence). CDR3 residues: CASSGTGKRNGYTF. The CDR3, as DNA: TGTGCCAGCAGCGGGACAGGGAAACGGAATGGCTACACCTTC.

The chain recombines TRBV3-1 (or the pseudogene TRBV3-2) with TRBJ2-7, with TRBD2 matching 13 bases. CDR3 length: 17 amino acids. From germline, CDR1 is LGHDT and CDR2 YNNKEL (reference sequence). Germline trimming cut 4 bases from V and 4 bases from J; bases unmatched to any gene: 10. CDR3 sequence (DNA): TGTGCCAGCAGCCGGACTAGCGGGGGCGTGACAGGGTACGAGCAGTACTTC. This gives the protein CASSRTSGGVTGYEQYF.

The J gene is TRBJ1-4, the V gene TRBV19; TRBD1 matches 7 bases. The ends lost 1 base at V and 7 bases at J; junction bases unmatched: 9. Germline V gene lookup returns CDR1 LNHDA and CDR2 SQIVND (reference sequence). There are 16 residues in the CDR3. Here the CDR3 reads CASSIGERTGGEKLFF. CDR3 nucleotide sequence: TGTGCCAGTAGTATAGGGGAACGGACAGGAGGTGAAAAACTGTTTTTT.

The V call is TRBV7-2, the J call TRBJ1-5; no definite D call. V was trimmed by 4 bases and J by 0 bases, leaving 13 bases between them. Germline-derived CDR1 and CDR2 are SGHTA and FQGNSA. The CDR3 length is 16 residues. The CDR3 nucleotides read TGTGCCAGCAGCTCGAGGTGGGAGTATAGCAATCAGCCCCAGCATTTT. The encoded protein is CASSSRWEYSNQPQHF. Together with reference TRBV7-2 and TRBJ1-5, the CDR3 gives the full variable domain: GAGVSQSPSNKVTEKGKDVELRCDPISGHTALYWYRQSLGQGLEFLIYFQGNSAPDKSGLPSDRFSAERTGGSVSTLTIQRTQQEDSAVYLCASSSRWEYSNQPQHFGDGTRLSIL.

The V gene is TRBV5-1, the J gene TRBJ1-2, with unresolved D. Germline V gene sequence: CDR1 SGHRS, CDR2 YFSETQ. CDR3 length equals 15 residues. With 0 bases removed from V and 1 base from J, the gap between germline ends came to 10 bases. CDR3 region: CASSLGAEINYGYTF. Here the CDR3 DNA reads TGCGCCAGCAGCTTGGGGGCAGAGATTAACTATGGCTACACCTTC.

On this clone: At one end the junction does not follow the germline gene, possibly because of a read error. The chain couples TRBV18 to TRBJ1-3, with D unresolved. Germline lookup yields CDR1 KGHSH and CDR2 LQKENI. This CDR3 spans 15 amino acids. The CDR3 DNA reads TGTGCCAGCTCAGCACCGGCATACTCTGGAAACACCATATATTTT. This codes for CASSAPAYSGNTIYF.

The rearrangement links TRBV5-4 to TRBJ1-6; no clear D gene. Germline CDR1 SGHNT, CDR2 YYREEE (reference sequence). V shed 5 bases and J shed 0 bases, with 6 bases lying between them. The CDR3 totals 14 residues. CDR3 sequence (DNA): TGTGCCAGCAGTGGGCCCTCCTATAATTCACCCCTCCACTTT. Its protein product is CASSGPSYNSPLHF.

The V and J genes are TRBV19 and TRBJ2-5, with 12 bases matching TRBD2. J lost 1 base, V lost 5 bases, and 5 bases had no gene match. This CDR3 region has 16 residues. Germline V gene sequence: CDR1 LNHDA, CDR2 SQIVND (reference sequence). In DNA, the CDR3 is TGTGCCAGTAGTTCCCGGACTAGCGGGGTCCAAGAGACCCAGTACTTC. This translates into CASSSRTSGVQETQYF.